The 15 T cell receptor beta chains given below trace back to one sample, sequenced in a study of Graves' ophthalmopathy and Graves' hyperthyroidism. RNA transcripts were the source from which TCR beta CDR3 regions were amplified. Second-round multiplex PCR followed a first-round RT-PCR using HTBI primers. TCRdb passed the multiplex PCR reads through MiXCR, listing each CDR3 protein once. The data hold about 740,000 distinct CDR3 sequences, with 35% to 50% observed a single time. The specimen was peripheral blood. These receptors originate from an adult man with Graves' ophthalmopathy.

Comment on this clonotype: A much larger clone lies a single base off, so this may be a read error. The chain employs TRBV2 and TRBJ1-5; perhaps TRBD1 as D (6 bases). The length of the CDR3 is 16 residues. The germline gives CDR1 SNHLY, CDR2 FYNNEI. The chain's CDR3 is CASRTIQGYSNQPRHF. The DNA for the CDR3 is TGTGCCAGCAGGACGATCCAGGGGTATAGCAATCAGCCCCGGCATTTT.

This clonotype has ten or more counts. The J gene is TRBJ1-1, the V gene TRBV19; maybe TRBD1 (6 bases). V was trimmed by 7 bases and J by 7 bases, leaving 16 bases between them. Germline CDR1 LNHDA, CDR2 SQIVND (reference sequence). The CDR3 covers 13 residues. The DNA of the CDR3 is TGTGCCAGTATGATCGACAGGCGAGATGAAGCTTTCTTT. Residues: CASMIDRRDEAFF.

J is TRBJ2-6 and V is TRBV14; a possible D gene is TRBD1 (5 bases). Germline CDR1 is SGHDN and CDR2 is FVKESK. This CDR3 is 15 amino acids long. Between the trimmed V and J ends, which lost 6 bases and 0 bases, there was a span of 9 bases. Here the CDR3 reads CASSSGFSGANVLTF. The CDR3 nucleotides are TGTGCCAGCAGTTCAGGGTTCTCTGGGGCCAACGTCCTGACTTTC.

This clonotype was found many times. The rearrangement joins TRBV6-5 to TRBJ2-5; maybe TRBD2 (7 bases). The CDR3 is 13 amino acids. Per the germline V gene, CDR1 is MNHEY and CDR2 is SVGAGI. Trimming pared 8 bases from V and 5 bases from J, leaving 15 bases between. DNA for the CDR3: TGTGCCAGCGGCCGGGGGGCCGGCGAGACCCAGTACTTC. This translates into CASGRGAGETQYF.

This clonotype occurred many times. V is TRBV19 and J is TRBJ1-1; 9 bases are shared with TRBD1. This CDR3 region has 15 residues. The J segment lost 1 base and the V segment lost 5 bases, leaving 5 bases of the junction unmatched. Per the germline V gene, CDR1 is LNHDA and CDR2 is SQIVND (reference sequence). CDR3 sequence reads: CASSPLTGGNTEAFF. CDR3 bases: TGTGCCAGTAGTCCCCTGACAGGGGGGAACACTGAAGCTTTCTTT. The full variable domain, in which reference TRBV19 and TRBJ1-1 provide the parts outside the CDR3, is DGGITQSPKYLFRKEGQNVTLSCEQNLNHDAMYWYRQDPGQGLRLIYYSQIVNDFQKGDIAEGYSVSREKKESFPLTVTSAQKNPTAFYLCASSPLTGGNTEAFFGQGTRLTVV.

In its sample, this clonotype was seen a few times. The chain joins TRBV7-9 to TRBJ1-2, with D tentatively TRBD1 (6 bases). There are 16 residues in the CDR3. The V gene's germline CDR1 is SEHNR and CDR2 FQNEAQ (reference sequence). V shed 6 bases and J shed 5 bases, with 22 bases lying between them. The CDR3 nucleotides read TGTGCCAGCAGTCTCGACTCCGGGACACCAGTTTATGGCTACACCTTC. Translated: CASSLDSGTPVYGYTF.

There are a few counts of this clonotype. The gene calls are TRBV27 and TRBJ2-7; 7 bases are shared with TRBD1. This CDR3 region has 13 residues. From germline, CDR1 is MNHEY and CDR2 SMNVEV (reference sequence). V shed 5 bases, J shed 6 bases, and the junction held 7 bases outside the gene matches. In DNA, the CDR3 is TGTGCCAGCAGTCGGCAAACAGGGGCCGAGCAGTACTTC. Protein: CASSRQTGAEQYF.

The chain uses TRBV12-3 or TRBV12-4 and TRBJ1-4; 10 bases are shared with TRBD1. This CDR3 region has 15 residues. Trimming at V came to 7 bases and at J to 5 bases, leaving 7 bases not matched to a gene. The CDR3 region has the DNA TGTGCCAGCAAGGCGGACAGGGGGGGGAATGAAAAACTGTTTTTT. Encoded protein: CASKADRGGNEKLFF.

The sample holds a few counts of this clonotype. This chain links TRBV12-3 or TRBV12-4 with TRBJ1-1; D may be TRBD1 (5 bases). This CDR3 region has 12 residues. Trimming cost V 2 bases and J 6 bases, with 7 bases left between them. The CDR3 region is CASSLFRAEAFF. For the CDR3, the DNA is TGTGCCAGCAGTTTATTCAGGGCTGAAGCTTTCTTT.

In this sample, this clonotype turned up many times. Written as DNA, the CDR3 is TGTGCCAGCAGTGACTTCCACCGCAAGGGAACCTACGAGCAGTACTTC. Residues: CASSDFHRKGTYEQYF. This chain links TRBV25-1 with TRBJ2-7; D remains unclear. This CDR3 comprises 16 residues. Germline V gives CDR1 MGHDK, CDR2 SYGVNS. V lost 3 bases and J lost 2, with 17 bases in between.

The table lists this clonotype with a few counts. The V and J genes are TRBV20-1 and TRBJ1-5; unclear D gene. Looked up from germline, CDR1 is DFQATT and CDR2 is SNEGSKA (reference sequence). This CDR3 contains 16 residues. The V and J ends lost 1 base and 2 bases respectively, with 15 bases between them. In nucleotides, the CDR3 is TGCAGTGCTAGAGCGGTGGGCAAACTAGGCAATCAGCCCCAGCATTTT. Its protein is CSARAVGKLGNQPQHF.

V gene TRBV2 combines with J gene TRBJ1-1; D possibly corresponds to TRBD1 (5 bases). With 5 bases removed from V and 0 bases from J, the gap between germline ends came to 7 bases. Germline V CDR1 and CDR2: SNHLY, FYNNEI. The CDR3 runs 13 residues. The CDR3 DNA reads TGTGCCAGCAGTCAACAGGTGAACACTGAAGCTTTCTTT. It yields the protein CASSQQVNTEAFF.

This chain uses TRBV11-2 with TRBJ1-2; weak D call: TRBD1 (5 bases). This CDR3 spans 14 amino acids. Trimming left V 5 bases short and J 7 bases short, with 17 bases between. Looked up from germline, CDR1 is SGHAT and CDR2 is FQNNGV. CDR3 DNA sequence: TGTGCCAGCAGCCGCGCGGGGGGGTCGGCTGGCTACACCTTC. Residues: CASSRAGGSAGYTF.

Here the CDR3 DNA reads TGTGCCAGCAGCTTAGCGACTAGCGGGCTGTCCTCCGAGGGGCAGTACTTC. Protein: CASSLATSGLSSEGQYF. The chain uses TRBV7-2 and TRBJ2-7; 10 nucleotides line up with TRBD2. Germline assignment: CDR1 SGHTA and CDR2 FQGNSA. This CDR3 comprises 17 residues. V dropped 0 bases and J dropped 9; count of bases not matched to a gene: 14. Looking up the rest from reference TRBV7-2 and TRBJ2-7 gives the full variable domain: GAGVSQSPSNKVTEKGKDVELRCDPISGHTALYWYRQSLGQGLEFLIYFQGNSAPDKSGLPSDRFSAERTGGSVSTLTIQRTQQEDSAVYLCASSLATSGLSSEGQYFGPGTRLTVT.

The sample holds many counts of this clonotype. This sequence joins TRBV10-3 and TRBJ1-2; perhaps TRBD1 as D (5 bases). Germline values: CDR1 ENHRY, CDR2 SYGVKD. V lost 4 bases to trimming and J lost 4 bases, with 10 bases between them. CDR3 length: 13 amino acids. Written as DNA, the CDR3 is TGTGCCATCAGTGGTGACAGAGCCTATGGCTACACCTTC. This encodes CAISGDRAYGYTF.